One and the same sample provided the 18 T cell receptor beta chains below, sequenced in a study of neurological immune-mediated disorders. TCRdb re-derived calls from the 5' RACE reads in MiXCR, one entry per CDR3 protein. The sample consists of about 50,000 distinct CDR3 sequences, 8% to 10% of them appearing once. Time point given: longitudinal time-point 1 (baseline). Input material: PBMCs. All receptors come from a woman aged 40 to 50 in good health.

At least ten counts were recorded for this clonotype. V gene TRBV20-1 combines with J gene TRBJ2-1; 7 nucleotides match TRBD2. Per the germline V gene, CDR1 is DFQATT and CDR2 is SNEGSKA (reference sequence). This CDR3 has 13 residues. Written as DNA, the CDR3 is TGCAGCATCTTTGGGAGGGAGTGGGGTGAGCAGTTCTTC. It is translated as CSIFGREWGEQFF.

Ten or more counts support this clonotype. The gene calls are TRBV6-6 and TRBJ1-4; D is unresolved. The CDR3 totals 16 residues. With 0 bases removed from V and 6 bases from J, the gap between germline ends came to 14 bases. CDR1 is MNHNY, CDR2 SVGAGI, per germline (reference sequence). As DNA, the CDR3 is TGTGCCAGCAGTTACTCCCGGGAAAGGAATTATGAAAAACTGTTTTTT. Protein product: CASSYSRERNYEKLFF.

The sample holds many counts of this clonotype. The V and J genes are TRBV4-3 and TRBJ2-1; 9 nucleotides match TRBD1. Germline loops: CDR1 LGHNA, CDR2 YSLEER. The CDR3 has 16 amino acids. After removal of 3 bases from V and 0 bases from J, the junction contained 3 bases not matched to a gene. This chain's CDR3 is CASSQGTGLSYNEQFF. CDR3 nucleotide sequence: TGCGCCAGCAGCCAGGGGACAGGGCTCTCCTACAATGAGCAGTTCTTC.

In its sample, this clonotype was seen many times. The chain employs TRBV5-1 and TRBJ2-3; possibly TRBD2 for D (6 bases). This CDR3 region has 13 residues. CDR1 is SGHRS, CDR2 YFSETQ, per germline. V gave up 1 base and J gave up 6 bases, with 9 bases separating them. CDR3 protein: CASSLLGGDTQYF. The DNA for the CDR3 is TGCGCCAGCAGCTTGTTAGGAGGGGATACGCAGTATTTT.

Many counts were recorded for this clonotype. The rearrangement uses TRBV10-3 and TRBJ2-1, with 13 bases identical to TRBD2. Per the germline V gene, CDR1 is ENHRY and CDR2 is SYGVKD. Germline trimming cut 7 bases from V and 6 bases from J; bases unmatched to any gene: 6. The CDR3 totals 15 residues. CDR3: CAITGTSGVSNEQFF. Here the CDR3 DNA reads TGTGCCATCACCGGGACTAGCGGGGTATCCAATGAGCAGTTCTTC.

Many counts were recorded for this clonotype. V usage is TRBV9 and J usage is TRBJ1-2, with D tentatively TRBD1 (5 bases). Trimming removed 4 bases from V and 6 bases from J, with 16 bases in between. Per germline, CDR1 SGDLS and CDR2 YYNGEE. CDR3 size: 14 residues. CDR3 sequence reads: CASSRAVGGDGYTF. CDR3 DNA sequence: TGTGCCAGCAGCCGGGCCGTGGGAGGGGATGGCTACACCTTC.

Many counts were recorded for this clonotype. V and J are TRBV27 and TRBJ1-2; D unclear. This CDR3 has 17 residues. The germline V and J ends were trimmed by 6 bases and 2 bases, with 22 bases remaining between them. In germline, CDR1 is MNHEY, CDR2 SMNVEV (reference sequence). CDR3 nucleotides: TGTGCCAGCAGCTCCTCCTTTTCGGGTTTCGGGAACTATGGCTACACCTTC. Its translation is CASSSSFSGFGNYGYTF.

This clonotype was counted ten times or more. This sequence joins TRBV5-1 and TRBJ2-1; possibly TRBD1 for D (6 bases). The ends were cut back, 5 bases at V and 10 bases at J, with 22 bases in the middle. CDR3 length: 15 amino acids. The germline CDR1 and CDR2 sequences are SGHRS and YFSETQ. CDR3 nucleotides: TGCGCCAGCAGTTACCCAGGATGGGGGCGGGTGGAGCAGTTCTTC. This codes for CASSYPGWGRVEQFF.

A remark on this clonotype: A much larger clone lies a single base off, so this may be a read error. The chain couples TRBV6-5 to TRBJ1-2; no clear D gene. V lost 2 bases and J 3 bases, leaving 13 bases between the germline ends. Per germline, CDR1 MNHEY and CDR2 SVGAGI. This CDR3 comprises 15 residues. The DNA of the CDR3 is TGTGCCAGCAGTTACGCGGTAGAACCTTACTATGGCTACACCTTC. Translation gives CASSYAVEPYYGYTF.

This clonotype was counted at least ten times. The rearrangement uses TRBV9 and TRBJ1-6; D unresolved. The germline gives CDR1 SGDLS, CDR2 YYNGEE. V was shortened by 3 bases and J by 9 bases, with 16 bases between the two germline ends. The CDR3 covers 15 residues. CDR3 protein: CASSAQTGSGSPLHF. CDR3 DNA: TGTGCCAGCAGCGCGCAGACCGGCTCGGGTTCACCCCTCCACTTT.

The V and J genes are TRBV12-3 or TRBV12-4 and TRBJ2-1, with D hard to call. This CDR3 comprises 13 residues. V shed 6 bases and J shed 6 bases, with 12 bases lying between them. The CDR3 DNA is TGTGCCAGCAGGGAGTTAGAACCCAATGAGCAGTTCTTC. It translates to CASRELEPNEQFF.

The chain couples TRBV20-1 to TRBJ2-3; maybe TRBD1 (6 bases). This CDR3 has 14 residues. Germline V gene sequence: CDR1 DFQATT, CDR2 SNEGSKA (reference sequence). V was clipped by 6 bases and J by 4 bases, with 17 bases between them. This chain's CDR3 is CSAHPGHGADTQYF. CDR3 DNA: TGCAGTGCGCACCCGGGACACGGGGCAGATACGCAGTATTTT.

This clonotype has a count of ten or more. This chain uses TRBV20-1 with TRBJ2-3; 7 bases are shared with TRBD2. The ends lost 0 bases at V and 2 bases at J; junction bases unmatched: 14. Germline loops: CDR1 DFQATT, CDR2 SNEGSKA (reference sequence). The CDR3 covers 18 residues. The CDR3 here is CSARDRGSSGRNTDTQYF. The CDR3 DNA follows: TGCAGTGCTAGAGATCGCGGGAGCTCGGGGAGAAACACAGATACGCAGTATTTT.

This clonotype was seen at least ten times. The V and J genes are TRBV6-2 or TRBV6-3 and TRBJ2-5; TRBD1 matches at 7 bases. CDR1 is MNHEY and CDR2 is SVGEGT in the germline V gene. With 5 bases clipped from V and 4 bases from J, the junction kept 7 bases outside the gene matches. The CDR3 runs to 14 residues. CDR3 amino acids: CASSPTGLGETQYF. The CDR3 region has the DNA TGTGCCAGCAGTCCGACAGGGTTGGGAGAGACCCAGTACTTC.

This clonotype was recorded at least ten times. This rearrangement joins TRBV29-1 to TRBJ2-7; a weak D match, TRBD1 (6 bases). Germline V lookup: CDR1 SQVTM, CDR2 ANQGSEA. The CDR3 is 14 residues long. V was cut by 3 bases and J by 3 bases, with 15 bases left in between. The CDR3 region is CSVERRGQDYEQYF. The CDR3, as DNA: TGCAGCGTTGAGCGCAGGGGCCAAGACTACGAGCAGTACTTC.

This clonotype was counted at least ten times. The chain is built from TRBV12-3 or TRBV12-4 and TRBJ2-1, with D possibly being TRBD2 (5 bases). The CDR3 loop spans 13 amino acids. The germline V and J ends were trimmed by 4 bases and 7 bases, with 11 bases remaining between them. In nucleotides, the CDR3 is TGTGCCAGCAGTTCCCTTTCGGGGAATGAGCAGTTCTTC. Translating it yields CASSSLSGNEQFF.

This clonotype appeared many times. The chain employs TRBV6-6 and TRBJ1-2, with TRBD1 matching over 7 bases. Germline V gene lookup returns CDR1 MNHNY and CDR2 SVGAGI (reference sequence). Trimming removed 5 bases from V and 8 bases from J; junction bases left unmatched: 5. The CDR3 sequence is 12 residues long. CDR3 loop: CASSRQGEGYTF. The CDR3 coding sequence is TGTGCCAGCAGTCGCCAGGGGGAAGGCTACACCTTC.

This clonotype was seen repeatedly, ten times or more. The V gene is TRBV6-6, the J gene TRBJ2-7; possibly TRBD1 or TRBD2 for D (5 bases each). The length of the CDR3 is 14 residues. Per the germline V gene, CDR1 is MNHNY and CDR2 is SVGAGI (reference sequence). V lost 9 bases, J lost 2 bases, and 17 bases lay in between. DNA for the CDR3: TGTGCCAGTGGGGGAGACGTTTCACCCTACGAGCAGTACTTC. Encoded protein: CASGGDVSPYEQYF.